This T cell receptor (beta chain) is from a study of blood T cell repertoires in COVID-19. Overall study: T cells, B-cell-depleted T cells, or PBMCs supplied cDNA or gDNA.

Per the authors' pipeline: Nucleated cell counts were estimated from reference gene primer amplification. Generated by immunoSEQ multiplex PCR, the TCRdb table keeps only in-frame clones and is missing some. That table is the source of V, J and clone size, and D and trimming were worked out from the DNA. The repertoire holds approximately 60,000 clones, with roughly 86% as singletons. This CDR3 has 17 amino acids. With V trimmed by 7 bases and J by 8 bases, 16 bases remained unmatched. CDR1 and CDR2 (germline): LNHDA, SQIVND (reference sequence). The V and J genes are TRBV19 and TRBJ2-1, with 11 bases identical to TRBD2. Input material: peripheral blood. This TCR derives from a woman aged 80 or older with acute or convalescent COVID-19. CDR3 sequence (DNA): TGTGCCAGTAAGAGTGGGGCTAGCGGGGGGAATCGGGATGAGCAGTTCTTC. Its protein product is CASKSGASGGNRDEQFF.